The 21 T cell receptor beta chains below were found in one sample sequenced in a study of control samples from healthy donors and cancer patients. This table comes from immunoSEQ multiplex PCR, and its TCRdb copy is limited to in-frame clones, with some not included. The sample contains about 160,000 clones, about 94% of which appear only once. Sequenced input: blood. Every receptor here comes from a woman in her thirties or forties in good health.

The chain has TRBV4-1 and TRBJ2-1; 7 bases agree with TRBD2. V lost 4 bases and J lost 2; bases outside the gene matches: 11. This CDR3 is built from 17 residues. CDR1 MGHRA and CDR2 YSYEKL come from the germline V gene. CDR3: CASSPPTRGGTYNEQFF. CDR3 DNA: TGCGCCAGCAGCCCCCCCACACGGGGAGGGACCTACAATGAGCAGTTCTTC.

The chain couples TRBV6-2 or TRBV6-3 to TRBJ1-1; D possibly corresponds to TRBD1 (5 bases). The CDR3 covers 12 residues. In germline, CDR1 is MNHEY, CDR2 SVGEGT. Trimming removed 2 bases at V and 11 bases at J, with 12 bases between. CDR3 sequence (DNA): TGTGCCAGCAGTTACGGGGCAAATTCGGCTTTCTTT. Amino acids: CASSYGANSAFF.

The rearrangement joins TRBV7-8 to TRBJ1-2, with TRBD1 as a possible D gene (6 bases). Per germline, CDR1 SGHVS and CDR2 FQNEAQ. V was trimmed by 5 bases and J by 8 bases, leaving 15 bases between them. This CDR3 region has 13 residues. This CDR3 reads CASSSTGLGGYTF. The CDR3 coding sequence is TGTGCCAGCAGCAGTACAGGGTTGGGCGGCTACACCTTC.

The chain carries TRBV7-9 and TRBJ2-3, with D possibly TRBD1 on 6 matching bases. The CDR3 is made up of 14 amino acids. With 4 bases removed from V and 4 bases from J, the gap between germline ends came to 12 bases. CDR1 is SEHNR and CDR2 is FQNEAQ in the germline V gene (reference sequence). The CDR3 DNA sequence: TGTGCCAGCAGCTCGGACAGAGGGGCAGATACGCAGTATTTT. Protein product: CASSSDRGADTQYF. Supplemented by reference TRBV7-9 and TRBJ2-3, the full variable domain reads DTGVSQNPRHKITKRGQNVTFRCDPISEHNRLYWYRQTLGQGPEFLTYFQNEAQLEKSRLLSDRFSAERPKGSFSTLEIQRTEQGDSAMYLCASSSDRGADTQYFGPGTRLTVL.

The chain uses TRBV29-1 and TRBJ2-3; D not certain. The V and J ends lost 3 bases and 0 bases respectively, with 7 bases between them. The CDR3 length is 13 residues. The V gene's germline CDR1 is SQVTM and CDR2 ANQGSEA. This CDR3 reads CSVEPGSTDTQYF. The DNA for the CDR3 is TGCAGCGTTGAGCCCGGGAGCACAGATACGCAGTATTTT.

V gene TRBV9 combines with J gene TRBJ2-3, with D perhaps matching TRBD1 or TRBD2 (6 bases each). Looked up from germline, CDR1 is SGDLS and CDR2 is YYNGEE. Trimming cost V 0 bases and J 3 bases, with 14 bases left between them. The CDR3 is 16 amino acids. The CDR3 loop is CASSVAWRGETDTQYF. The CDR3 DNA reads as TGTGCCAGCAGCGTAGCTTGGAGGGGGGAGACAGATACGCAGTATTTT.

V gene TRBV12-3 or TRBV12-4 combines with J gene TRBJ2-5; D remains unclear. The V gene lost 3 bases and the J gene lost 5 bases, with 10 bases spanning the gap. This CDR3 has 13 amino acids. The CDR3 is CASSFSPWETQYF. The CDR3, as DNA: TGTGCCAGCAGTTTCTCCCCATGGGAGACCCAGTACTTC.

The CDR3 DNA reads TGTGCCAGCAGCTTGGGGGTTCGTTGGGGCGCTGAAGCTTTCTTT. It is translated as CASSLGVRWGAEAFF. The chain is built from TRBV5-6 and TRBJ1-1; tentatively, D is TRBD1 (5 bases). V lost 0 bases, J lost 6 bases, and 15 bases lay in between. The CDR3 runs to 15 residues. The germline V gene encodes CDR1 SGHDT and CDR2 YYEEEE.

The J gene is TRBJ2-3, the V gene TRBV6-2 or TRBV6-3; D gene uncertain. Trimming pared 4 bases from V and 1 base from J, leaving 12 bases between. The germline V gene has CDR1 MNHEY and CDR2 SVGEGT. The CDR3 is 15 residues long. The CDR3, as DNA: TGTGCCAGCAGTTCGTTGACTGGCCGCACAGATACGCAGTATTTT. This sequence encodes CASSSLTGRTDTQYF.

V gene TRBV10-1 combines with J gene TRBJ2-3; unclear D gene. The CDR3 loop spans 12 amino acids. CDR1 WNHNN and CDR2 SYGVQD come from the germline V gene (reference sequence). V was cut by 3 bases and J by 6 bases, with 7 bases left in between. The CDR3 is CASSDTGDTQYF. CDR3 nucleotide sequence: TGCGCCAGCAGTGATACGGGTGATACGCAGTATTTT.

The CDR3 loop is CASSLVEANTGELFF. DNA of the CDR3: TGCGCCAGCAGCTTGGTTGAGGCCAACACCGGGGAGCTGTTTTTT. The V and J genes are TRBV5-1 and TRBJ2-2; D gene unclear. The ends were cut back, 0 bases at V and 2 bases at J, with 8 bases in the middle. Germline CDR1 SGHRS, CDR2 YFSETQ. The CDR3 extends over 15 amino acids.

The CDR3 loop is CASRDGGLMNTEAFF. CDR3 bases: TGTGCCAGCAGGGACGGCGGCCTTATGAACACTGAAGCTTTCTTT. V is TRBV6-5 and J is TRBJ1-1; D is unresolved. CDR1 is MNHEY and CDR2 is SVGAGI in the germline V gene. The CDR3 runs 15 residues. V lost 6 bases to trimming and J lost 0 bases, with 14 bases between them.

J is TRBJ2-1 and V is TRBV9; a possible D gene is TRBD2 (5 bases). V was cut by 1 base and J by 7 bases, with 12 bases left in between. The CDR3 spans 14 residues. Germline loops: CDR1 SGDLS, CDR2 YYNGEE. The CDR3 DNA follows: TGTGCCAGCAGCGTACAGGACTTGAGTAATGAGCAGTTCTTC. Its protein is CASSVQDLSNEQFF.

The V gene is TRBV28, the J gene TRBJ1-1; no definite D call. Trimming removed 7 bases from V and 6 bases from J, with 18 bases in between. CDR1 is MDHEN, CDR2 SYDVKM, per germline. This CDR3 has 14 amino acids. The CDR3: CASNIRRGNSEAFF. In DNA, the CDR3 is TGTGCCAGCAACATTCGGCGCGGGAATTCTGAAGCTTTCTTT.

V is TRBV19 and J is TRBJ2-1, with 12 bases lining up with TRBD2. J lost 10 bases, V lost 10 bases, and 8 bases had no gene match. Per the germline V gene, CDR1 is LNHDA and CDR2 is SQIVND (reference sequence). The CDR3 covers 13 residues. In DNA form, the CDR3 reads TGTGCCATTAGGACTAGCGGGATGGGGGAGCAGTTCTTC. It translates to CAIRTSGMGEQFF. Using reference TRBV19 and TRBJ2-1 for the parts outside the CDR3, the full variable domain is DGGITQSPKYLFRKEGQNVTLSCEQNLNHDAMYWYRQDPGQGLRLIYYSQIVNDFQKGDIAEGYSVSREKKESFPLTVTSAQKNPTAFYLCAIRTSGMGEQFFGPGTRLTVL.

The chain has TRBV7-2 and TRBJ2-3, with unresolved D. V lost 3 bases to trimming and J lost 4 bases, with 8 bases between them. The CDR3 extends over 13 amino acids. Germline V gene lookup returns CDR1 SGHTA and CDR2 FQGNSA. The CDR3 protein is CASSFRLADTQYF. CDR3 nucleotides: TGTGCCAGCAGCTTTCGGTTGGCAGATACGCAGTATTTT. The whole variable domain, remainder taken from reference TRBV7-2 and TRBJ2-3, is GAGVSQSPSNKVTEKGKDVELRCDPISGHTALYWYRQSLGQGLEFLIYFQGNSAPDKSGLPSDRFSAERTGGSVSTLTIQRTQQEDSAVYLCASSFRLADTQYFGPGTRLTVL.

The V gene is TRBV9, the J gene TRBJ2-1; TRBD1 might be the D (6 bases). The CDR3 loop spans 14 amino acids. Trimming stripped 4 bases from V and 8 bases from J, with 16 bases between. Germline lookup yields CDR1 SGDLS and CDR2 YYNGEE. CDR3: CASSPGQFHDEQFF. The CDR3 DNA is TGTGCCAGCAGCCCAGGACAGTTTCACGATGAGCAGTTCTTC.

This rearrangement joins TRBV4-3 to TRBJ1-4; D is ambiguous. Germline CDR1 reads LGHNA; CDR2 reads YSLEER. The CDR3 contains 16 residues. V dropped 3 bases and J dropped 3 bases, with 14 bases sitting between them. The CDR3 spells CASSQEDPGANEKLFF. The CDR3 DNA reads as TGCGCCAGCAGCCAGGAAGACCCGGGAGCTAATGAAAAACTGTTTTTT.

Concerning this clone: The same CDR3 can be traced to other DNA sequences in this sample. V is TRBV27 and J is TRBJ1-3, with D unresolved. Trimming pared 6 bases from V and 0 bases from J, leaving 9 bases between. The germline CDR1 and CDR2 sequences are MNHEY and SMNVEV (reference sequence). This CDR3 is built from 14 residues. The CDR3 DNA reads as TGTGCCAGCAGAAGAGATAACTCTGGAAACACCATATATTTT. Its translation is CASRRDNSGNTIYF.

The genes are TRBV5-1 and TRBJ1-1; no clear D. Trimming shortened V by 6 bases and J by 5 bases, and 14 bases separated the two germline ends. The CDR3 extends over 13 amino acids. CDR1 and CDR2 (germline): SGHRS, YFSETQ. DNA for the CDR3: TGCGCCAGCACCCTTGGTAGGGAGACTGAAGCTTTCTTT. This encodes CASTLGRETEAFF.

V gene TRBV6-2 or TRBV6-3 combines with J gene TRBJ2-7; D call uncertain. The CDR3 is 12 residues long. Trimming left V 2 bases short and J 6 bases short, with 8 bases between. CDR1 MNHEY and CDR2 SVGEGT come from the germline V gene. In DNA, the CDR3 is TGTGCCAGCAGTTACCCCTCGGCCGAGCAGTACTTC. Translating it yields CASSYPSAEQYF.